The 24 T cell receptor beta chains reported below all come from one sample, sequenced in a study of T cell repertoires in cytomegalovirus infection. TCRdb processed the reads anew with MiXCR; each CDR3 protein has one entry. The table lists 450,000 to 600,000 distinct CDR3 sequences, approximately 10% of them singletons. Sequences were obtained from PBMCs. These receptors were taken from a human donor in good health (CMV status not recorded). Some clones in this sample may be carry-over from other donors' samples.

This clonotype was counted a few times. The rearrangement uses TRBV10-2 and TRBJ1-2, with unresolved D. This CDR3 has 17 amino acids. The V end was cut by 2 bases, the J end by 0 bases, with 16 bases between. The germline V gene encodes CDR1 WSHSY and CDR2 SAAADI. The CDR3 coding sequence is TGCGCCAGCAGTGAGCCGCCCGGGAAGAGACCTAACTATGGCTACACCTTC. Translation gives CASSEPPGKRPNYGYTF.

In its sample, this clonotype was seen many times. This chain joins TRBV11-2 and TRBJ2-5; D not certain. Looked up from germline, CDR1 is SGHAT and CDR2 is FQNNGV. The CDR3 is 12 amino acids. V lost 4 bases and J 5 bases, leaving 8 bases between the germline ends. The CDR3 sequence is CASSSGWETQYF. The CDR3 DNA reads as TGTGCCAGCAGCTCCGGCTGGGAGACCCAGTACTTC.

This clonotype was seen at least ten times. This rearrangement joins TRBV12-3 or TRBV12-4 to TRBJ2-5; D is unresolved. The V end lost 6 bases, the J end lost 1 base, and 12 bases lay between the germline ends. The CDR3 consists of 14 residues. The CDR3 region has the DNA TGTGCCAGCAGACCCTCGGACGGCCAAGAGACCCAGTACTTC. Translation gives CASRPSDGQETQYF.

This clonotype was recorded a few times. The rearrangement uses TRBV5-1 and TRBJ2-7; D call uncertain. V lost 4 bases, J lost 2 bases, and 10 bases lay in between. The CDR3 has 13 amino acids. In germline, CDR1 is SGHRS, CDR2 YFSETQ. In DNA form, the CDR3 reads TGCGCCAGCAGCGATACACGAACCTACGAGCAGTACTTC. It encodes CASSDTRTYEQYF.

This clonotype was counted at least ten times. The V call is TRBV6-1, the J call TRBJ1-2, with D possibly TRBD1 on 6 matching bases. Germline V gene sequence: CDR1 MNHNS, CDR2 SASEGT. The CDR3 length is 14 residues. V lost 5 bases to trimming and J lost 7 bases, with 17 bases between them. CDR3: CASSRGGTGVGYTF. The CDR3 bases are TGTGCCAGCAGTAGGGGGGGTACTGGGGTTGGCTACACCTTC.

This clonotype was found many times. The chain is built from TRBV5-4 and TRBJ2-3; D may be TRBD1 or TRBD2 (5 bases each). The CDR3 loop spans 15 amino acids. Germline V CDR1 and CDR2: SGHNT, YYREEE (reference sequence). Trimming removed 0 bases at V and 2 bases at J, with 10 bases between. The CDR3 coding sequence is TGTGCCAGCAGCTTGGGACAGAGGGCCACAGATACGCAGTATTTT. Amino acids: CASSLGQRATDTQYF.

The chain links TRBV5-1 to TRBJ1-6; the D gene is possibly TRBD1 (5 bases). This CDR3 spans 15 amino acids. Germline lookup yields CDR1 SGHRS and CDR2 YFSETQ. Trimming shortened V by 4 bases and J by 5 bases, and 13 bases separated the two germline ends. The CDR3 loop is CASSPGQGHNSPLHF. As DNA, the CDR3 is TGCGCCAGCAGCCCGGGGCAGGGACATAATTCACCCCTCCACTTT. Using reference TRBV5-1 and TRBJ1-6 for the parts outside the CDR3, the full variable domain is KAGVTQTPRYLIKTRGQQVTLSCSPISGHRSVSWYQQTPGQGLQFLFEYFSETQRNKGNFPGRFSGRQFSNSRSEMNVSTLELGDSALYLCASSPGQGHNSPLHFGNGTRLTVT.

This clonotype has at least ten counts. CDR3 amino acids: CASSLAQLGETQYF. The CDR3 coding sequence is TGTGCCAGCAGCTTAGCGCAACTCGGTGAGACCCAGTACTTC. V and J are TRBV7-8 and TRBJ2-5; no clear D gene. The germline gives CDR1 SGHVS, CDR2 FQNEAQ. V was cut by 0 bases and J by 5 bases, with 10 bases left in between. This CDR3 has 14 amino acids.

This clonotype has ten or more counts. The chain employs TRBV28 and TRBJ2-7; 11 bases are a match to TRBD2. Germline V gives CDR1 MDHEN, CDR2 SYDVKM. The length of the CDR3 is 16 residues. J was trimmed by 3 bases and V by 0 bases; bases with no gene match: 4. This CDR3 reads CASSLWTSGTLYEQYF. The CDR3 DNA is TGTGCCAGCAGTTTATGGACTAGCGGGACTCTCTACGAGCAGTACTTC.

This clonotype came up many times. CDR3: CASSLEAGVYQPQHF. DNA for the CDR3: TGTGCCAGCAGTTTGGAAGCAGGGGTCTATCAGCCCCAGCATTTT. The chain joins TRBV28 to TRBJ1-5; D is possibly TRBD1 (6 bases). The V and J ends lost 3 bases and 5 bases respectively, with 14 bases between them. Germline V gene lookup returns CDR1 MDHEN and CDR2 SYDVKM. The CDR3 covers 15 residues.

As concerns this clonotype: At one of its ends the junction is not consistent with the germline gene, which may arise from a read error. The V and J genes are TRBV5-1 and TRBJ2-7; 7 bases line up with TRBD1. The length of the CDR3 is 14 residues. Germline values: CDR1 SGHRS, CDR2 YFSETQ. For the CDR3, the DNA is TGCGCCAGCAGCTTGTACCAGGGGGAGTACGAGCTGTACTTC. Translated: CASSLYQGEYELYF.

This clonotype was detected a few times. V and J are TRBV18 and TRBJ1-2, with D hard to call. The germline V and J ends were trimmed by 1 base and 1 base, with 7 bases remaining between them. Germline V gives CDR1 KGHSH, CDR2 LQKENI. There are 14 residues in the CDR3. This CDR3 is CASSPQGDNYGYTF. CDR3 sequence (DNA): TGTGCCAGCTCACCACAGGGAGATAACTATGGCTACACCTTC.

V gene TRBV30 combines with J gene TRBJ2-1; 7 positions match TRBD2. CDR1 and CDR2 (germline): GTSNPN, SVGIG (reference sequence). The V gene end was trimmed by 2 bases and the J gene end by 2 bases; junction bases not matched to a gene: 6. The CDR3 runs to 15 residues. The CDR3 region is CAWSTTSVAYNEQFF. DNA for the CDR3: TGTGCCTGGAGTACAACTAGCGTAGCCTACAATGAGCAGTTCTTC. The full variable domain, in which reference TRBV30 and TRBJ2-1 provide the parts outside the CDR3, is SQTIHQWPATLVQPVGSPLSLECTVEGTSNPNLYWYRQAAGRGLQLLFYSVGIGQISSEVPQNLSASRPQDRQFILSSKKLLLSDSGFYLCAWSTTSVAYNEQFFGPGTRLTVL.

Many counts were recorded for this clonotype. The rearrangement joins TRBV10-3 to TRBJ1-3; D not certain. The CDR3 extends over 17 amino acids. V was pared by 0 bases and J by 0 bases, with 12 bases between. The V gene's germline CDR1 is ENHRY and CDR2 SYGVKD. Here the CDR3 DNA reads TGTGCCATCAGTGAGTCCCCCGCTCTCCCCTCTGGAAACACCATATATTTT. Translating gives CAISESPALPSGNTIYF.

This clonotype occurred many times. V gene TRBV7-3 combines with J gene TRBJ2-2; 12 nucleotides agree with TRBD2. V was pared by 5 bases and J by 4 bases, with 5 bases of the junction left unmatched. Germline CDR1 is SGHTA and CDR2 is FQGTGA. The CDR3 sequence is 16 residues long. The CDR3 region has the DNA TGTGCCAGCAGCCTAGCGGGAGGGCCCGTCACCGGGGAGCTGTTTTTT. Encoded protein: CASSLAGGPVTGELFF.

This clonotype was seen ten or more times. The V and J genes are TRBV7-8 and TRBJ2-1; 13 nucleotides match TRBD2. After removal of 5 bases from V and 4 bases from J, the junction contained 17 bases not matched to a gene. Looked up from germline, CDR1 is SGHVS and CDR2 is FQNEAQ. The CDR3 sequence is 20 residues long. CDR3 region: CASSPTRPPATSGRYNEQFF. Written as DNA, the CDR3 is TGTGCCAGCAGCCCGACCCGCCCACCGGCGACTAGCGGGAGGTACAATGAGCAGTTCTTC.

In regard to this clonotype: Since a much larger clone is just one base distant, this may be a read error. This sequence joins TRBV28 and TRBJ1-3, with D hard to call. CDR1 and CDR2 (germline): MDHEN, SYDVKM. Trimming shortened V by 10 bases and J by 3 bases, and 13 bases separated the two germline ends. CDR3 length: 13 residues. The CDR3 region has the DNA TGTGCCACCGGGGAGGGCTGTGGAAACACCATATATTTT. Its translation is CATGEGCGNTIYF.

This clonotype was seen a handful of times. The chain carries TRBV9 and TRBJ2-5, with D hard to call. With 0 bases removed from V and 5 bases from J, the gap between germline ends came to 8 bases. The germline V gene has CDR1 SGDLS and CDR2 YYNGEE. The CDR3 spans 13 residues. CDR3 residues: CASSVEPRETQYF. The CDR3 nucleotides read TGTGCCAGCAGCGTAGAACCTCGGGAGACCCAGTACTTC.

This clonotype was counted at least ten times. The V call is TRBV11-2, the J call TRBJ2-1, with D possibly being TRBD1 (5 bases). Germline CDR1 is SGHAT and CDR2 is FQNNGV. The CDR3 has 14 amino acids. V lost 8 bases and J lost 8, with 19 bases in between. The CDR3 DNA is TGTGCCAGCGTGGGGCCATTACAATGGGATGAGCAGTTCTTC. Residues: CASVGPLQWDEQFF.

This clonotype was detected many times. The DNA for the CDR3 is TGTGCCAGCAGTGTAACCGTGGGGTCTAGGGTCGGGGAGCTGTTTTTT. This codes for CASSVTVGSRVGELFF. The chain carries TRBV6-5 and TRBJ2-2; D is ambiguous. CDR1 MNHEY and CDR2 SVGAGI come from the germline V gene. This CDR3 is built from 16 residues. V lost 5 bases, J lost 7 bases, and 20 bases lay in between.

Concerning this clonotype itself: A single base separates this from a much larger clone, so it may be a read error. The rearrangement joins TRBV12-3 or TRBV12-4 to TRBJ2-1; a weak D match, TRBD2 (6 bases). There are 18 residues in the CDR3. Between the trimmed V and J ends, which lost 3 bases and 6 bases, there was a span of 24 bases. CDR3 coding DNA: TGTGCCAGCAGTTTCAGGCCGTTATTCGGGGGAGACGTCAATGAGCAGTTCTTC. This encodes CASSFRPLFGGDVNEQFF.

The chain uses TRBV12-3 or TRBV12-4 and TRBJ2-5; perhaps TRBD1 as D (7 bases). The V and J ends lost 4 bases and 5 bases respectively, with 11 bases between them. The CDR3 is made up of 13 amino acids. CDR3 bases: TGTGCCAGCAGTTCGACAGGGAGGGAGACCCAGTACTTC. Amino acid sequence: CASSSTGRETQYF.

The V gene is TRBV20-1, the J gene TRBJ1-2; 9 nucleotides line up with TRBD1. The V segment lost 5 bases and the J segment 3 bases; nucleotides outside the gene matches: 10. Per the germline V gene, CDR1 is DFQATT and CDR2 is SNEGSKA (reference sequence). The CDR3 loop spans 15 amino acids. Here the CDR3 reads CSAGGTGSEDYGYTF. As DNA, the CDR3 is TGCAGTGCTGGAGGGACAGGGTCGGAGGACTATGGCTACACCTTC.

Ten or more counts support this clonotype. CDR3 amino acids: CASSLDGGPVRPQHF. DNA of the CDR3: TGTGCCAGCAGCTTAGATGGGGGGCCGGTAAGGCCCCAGCATTTT. The chain recombines TRBV7-9 with TRBJ1-5, with a possible D match to TRBD1 (6 bases). The CDR3 totals 15 residues. The germline CDR1 and CDR2 sequences are SEHNR and FQNEAQ (reference sequence). With 1 base removed from V and 9 bases from J, the gap between germline ends came to 16 bases.